A selection of T cell receptor beta chains follows, all from one sample in a study of blood T cell repertoires in COVID-19. Clones were sequenced by immunoSEQ multiplex PCR, and TCRdb holds only the in-frame ones, with some missing. The sample includes some 290,000 clones, just under 90% of them seen just once. The sequenced sample was peripheral blood. The origin of the receptors is a woman between 25 and 40 years old with COVID-19, enrolled during active disease. The CDR3 runs from the conserved cysteine through the conserved F or W. A D gene is named only where the DNA matches it firmly. Expanded clones get a size class; other rows say once, few or many, or leave the size out.

>-|TRBJ1-2|TRBV5-1|-
CASSFTGTSGYTF
TGCGCCAGCAGCTTTACCGGGACATCTGGCTACACCTTC
>TRBD2|TRBJ2-1|TRBV6-6|-
CASASGGRSEQFF
TGTGCCAGCGCCTCGGGGGGGAGAAGTGAGCAGTTCTTC
>-|TRBJ2-5|TRBV7-9|-
CASSLARAVQETQYF
TGTGCCAGCAGCTTAGCGCGGGCAGTCCAAGAGACCCAGTACTTC
>TRBD2|TRBJ2-5|TRBV28|-
CASSAGGPEETQYF
TGTGCCAGTTCAGCGGGGGGGCCTGAGGAGACCCAGTACTTC
>-|TRBJ2-3|TRBV7-2|-
CASSFGDRRTDTQYF
TGTGCCAGCAGCTTCGGGGATAGACGCACAGATACGCAGTATTTT
>-|TRBJ2-1|TRBV19|-
CASSIEGLGLHNEQFF
TGTGCCAGTAGTATAGAGGGCCTGGGGCTACACAATGAGCAGTTCTTC
>TRBD1|TRBJ1-5|TRBV7-9|-
CASSLDRGGNQPQHF
TGTGCCAGCAGCTTAGACAGGGGTGGCAATCAGCCCCAGCATTTT
>TRBD1|TRBJ2-1|TRBV3-1/TRBV3-2|-
CASSRAQGNRFF
TGTGCCAGCAGTCGAGCACAGGGGAATCGGTTCTTC
>TRBD2|TRBJ2-5|TRBV27|-
CATGPRLAGGSETQYF
TGTGCCACCGGACCGAGACTAGCGGGGGGGTCTGAGACCCAGTACTTC
>-|TRBJ1-1|TRBV7-9|-
CASSPGGASEAFF
TGTGCCAGCAGCCCCGGGGGGGCGAGTGAAGCTTTCTTT
>-|TRBJ2-7|TRBV5-4|-
CASSYDSRSYEQYF
TGTGCCAGCAGCTACGACTCCCGCTCCTACGAGCAGTACTTC
>-|TRBJ2-4|TRBV3-1/TRBV3-2|-
CASSQVQGPIQYF
TGTGCCAGCAGCCAAGTTCAGGGGCCCATTCAGTACTTC
>-|TRBJ1-2|TRBV19|-
CASLYSPNYGYTF
TGTGCCAGTTTATACAGCCCGAACTATGGCTACACCTTC
>TRBD2|TRBJ2-1|TRBV4-1|-
CASGLAGVNEQFF
TGCGCCAGTGGACTAGCGGGGGTCAATGAGCAGTTCTTC
>-|TRBJ1-1|TRBV5-1|-
CASSLAVGVTEAFF
TGCGCCAGCAGCTTGGCCGTCGGGGTCACTGAAGCTTTCTTT
>TRBD2|TRBJ2-5|TRBV7-9|-
CASSSDGGYGGFETQYF
TGTGCCAGCAGTTCTGACGGCGGATACGGGGGGTTTGAGACCCAGTACTTC
>-|TRBJ1-2|TRBV29-1|once
CSVGGYTF
TGCAGCGTTGGAGGATACACCTTC